What follows describes a single TCR beta chain. The protocol was immunoSEQ multiplex PCR, while the TCRdb copy is restricted to in-frame clones and leaves out a portion. Here the sample spans about 68,000 clones, just over 90% being singletons. These data originate in a study of blood T cell repertoires in COVID-19. Looking at the study overall: Sources were T cells, B-cell-depleted T cells, or PBMCs; the material itself was cDNA or gDNA.

Germline values: CDR1 MNHEY, CDR2 SVGAGI. Germline trimming cut 7 bases from V and 4 bases from J; bases unmatched to any gene: 11. This CDR3 is built from 15 residues. Patients of the Seattle cohort, enrolled during active infection, were followed longitudinally. This receptor was identified in a man between 50 and 59 years old with COVID-19, enrolled during active disease. The chain is built from TRBV6-5 and TRBJ2-5; TRBD1 aligns across 8 bases. The sample comprised peripheral blood. CDR3 in DNA: TGTGCCAGCACTCATAACCCAGGGGGCGGAGAGACCCAGTACTTC. Translating it yields CASTHNPGGGETQYF.